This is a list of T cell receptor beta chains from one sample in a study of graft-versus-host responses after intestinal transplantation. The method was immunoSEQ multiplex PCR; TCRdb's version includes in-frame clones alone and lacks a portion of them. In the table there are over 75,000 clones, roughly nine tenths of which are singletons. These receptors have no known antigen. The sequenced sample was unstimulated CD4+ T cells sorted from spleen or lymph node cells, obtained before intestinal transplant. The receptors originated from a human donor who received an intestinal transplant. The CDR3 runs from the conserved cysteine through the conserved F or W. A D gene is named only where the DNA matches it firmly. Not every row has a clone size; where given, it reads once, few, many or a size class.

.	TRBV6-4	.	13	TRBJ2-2	CASSAGDTGELFF	TGTGCCAGCAGTGCGGGGGACACCGGGGAGCTGTTTTTT
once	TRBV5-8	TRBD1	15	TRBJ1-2	CASSFLGGFNYGYTF	TGTGCCAGCAGCTTTTTAGGGGGCTTTAACTATGGCTACACCTTC
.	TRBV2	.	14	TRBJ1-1	CASRWQRKNTEAFF	TGTGCCAGCAGGTGGCAGCGGAAGAACACTGAAGCTTTCTTT
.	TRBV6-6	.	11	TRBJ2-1	CASRHSNEQFF	TGTGCCAGCAGACACAGCAATGAGCAGTTCTTC
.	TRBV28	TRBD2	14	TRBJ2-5	CASSDGGNQETQYF	TGTGCCAGCAGCGACGGGGGGAACCAAGAGACCCAGTACTTC
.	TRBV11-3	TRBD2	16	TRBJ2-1	CASSPTGLAGGYEQFF	TGTGCCAGCAGCCCCACCGGACTAGCGGGAGGGTATGAGCAGTTCTTC
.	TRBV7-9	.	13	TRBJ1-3	CASSTGTGNTIYF	TGTGCCAGCAGCACCGGGACTGGAAACACCATATATTTT
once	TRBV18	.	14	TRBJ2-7	CASSPLAGTYEQYF	TGTGCCAGCTCACCCTTGGCGGGGACCTACGAGCAGTACTTC
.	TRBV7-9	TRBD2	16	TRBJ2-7	CASSRGVGLAGGEQYF	TGTGCCAGCAGCCGCGGGGTGGGGCTAGCGGGAGGCGAGCAGTACTTC
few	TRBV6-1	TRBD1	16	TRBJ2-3	CASSVQQGASTDTQYF	TGTGCCAGCAGTGTGCAGCAGGGGGCGAGCACAGATACGCAGTATTTT
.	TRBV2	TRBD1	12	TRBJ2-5	CASSADRETQYF	TGTGCCAGCAGTGCGGACAGGGAGACCCAGTACTTC
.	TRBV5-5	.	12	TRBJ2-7	CASSFTNYEQYF	TGTGCCAGCAGCTTTACTAACTACGAGCAGTACTTC
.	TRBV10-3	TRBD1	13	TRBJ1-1	CAISESGQGVAFF	TGTGCCATCAGTGAGTCGGGACAGGGAGTAGCTTTCTTT
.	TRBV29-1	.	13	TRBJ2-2	CSVVSLGLGELFF	TGCAGCGTTGTTTCTCTGGGACTGGGGGAGCTGTTTTTT
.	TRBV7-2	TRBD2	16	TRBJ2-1	CASSLVGGRGYNEQFF	TGTGCCAGCAGCTTAGTGGGCGGGAGAGGCTACAATGAGCAGTTCTTC
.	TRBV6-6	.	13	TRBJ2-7	CASGKVGPYEQYF	TGTGCCAGCGGTAAGGTGGGCCCCTACGAGCAGTACTTC
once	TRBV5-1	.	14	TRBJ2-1	CASSPLGQTNEQFF	TGCGCCAGCAGCCCCCTAGGACAGACTAATGAGCAGTTCTTC
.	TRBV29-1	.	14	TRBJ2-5	CSVERSAGWETQYF	TGCAGCGTTGAAAGGTCAGCGGGCTGGGAGACCCAGTACTTC
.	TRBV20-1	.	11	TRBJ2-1	CSASYQGEQFF	TGCAGTGCTAGTTACCAGGGTGAGCAGTTCTTC
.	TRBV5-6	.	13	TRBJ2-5	CASSLPSQETQYF	TGTGCCAGCAGCTTGCCTAGCCAAGAGACCCAGTACTTC
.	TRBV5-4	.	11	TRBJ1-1	CASSLEHEAFF	TGTGCCAGCAGCTTGGAACATGAAGCTTTCTTT
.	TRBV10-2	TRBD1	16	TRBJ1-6	CASSESWGTGASPLHF	TGCGCCAGCAGTGAGTCGTGGGGGACAGGGGCCTCACCCCTCCACTTT
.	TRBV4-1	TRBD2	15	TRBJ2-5	CASSQLAGVGETQYF	TGCGCCAGCAGCCAGTTAGCGGGAGTCGGGGAGACCCAGTACTTC
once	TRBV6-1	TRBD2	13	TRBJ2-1	CASSPEGGDEQFF	TGTGCCAGCTCTCCGGAGGGAGGGGATGAGCAGTTCTTC
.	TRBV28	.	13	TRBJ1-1	CASSSTLNTEAFF	TGTGCCAGCAGCTCGACACTGAACACTGAAGCTTTCTTT
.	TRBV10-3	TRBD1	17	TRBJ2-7	CAISEPPDRGFPYEQYF	TGTGCCATCAGTGAGCCTCCGGACAGGGGCTTTCCCTACGAGCAGTACTTC
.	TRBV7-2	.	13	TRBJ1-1	CASSRTANTEAFF	TGTGCCAGCAGCCGAACAGCGAACACTGAAGCTTTCTTT
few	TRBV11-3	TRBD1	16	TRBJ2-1	CASSLGTGVKGNEQFF	TGTGCCAGCAGCTTAGGAACAGGGGTCAAGGGCAATGAGCAGTTCTTC
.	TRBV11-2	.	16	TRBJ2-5	CASSHWREENQETQYF	TGTGCCAGCAGCCACTGGCGGGAAGAGAACCAAGAGACCCAGTACTTC
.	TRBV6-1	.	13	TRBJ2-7	CASSEAPVNEQYF	TGTGCCAGCAGTGAAGCGCCAGTCAACGAGCAGTACTTC